This entry lists 26 T cell receptor beta chains sequenced from one sample in a study of CD8+ T cells in alopecia areata. Sequencing used cDNA as its template, made by extracting RNA and reverse transcribing it. The assay was immunoSEQ multiplex PCR, and TCRdb's table has in-frame clones only and misses some. The top ten clones hold more than 0.95% of a sample with more than 200,000 clones, about 68% of them seen once. This material consisted of CD4+ T cells sorted from blood, taken at week 0. These receptors all come from a human donor with alopecia areata.

The chain employs TRBV29-1 and TRBJ2-2, with a tentative D call TRBD2 (6 bases). From germline, CDR1 is SQVTM and CDR2 ANQGSEA. The CDR3 length is 14 residues. Deletions cut 6 bases from V and 4 bases from J, with 15 bases between. The CDR3 coding sequence is TGCAGCGTCGCTGACCCGGGACTCACCGGGGAGCTGTTTTTT. Translated, it gives CSVADPGLTGELFF.

The chain employs TRBV10-3 and TRBJ2-2; D is perhaps TRBD1 (6 bases). The CDR3 is 13 residues long. V lost 6 bases, J lost 6 bases, and 11 bases lay in between. The germline CDR1 and CDR2 sequences are ENHRY and SYGVKD. The CDR3 reads CAISQQGAGELFF. The CDR3 DNA reads TGTGCCATCAGCCAACAGGGTGCCGGGGAGCTGTTTTTT.

The chain couples TRBV9 to TRBJ2-7; no firm D call. The CDR3 has 14 amino acids. CDR1 and CDR2 (germline): SGDLS, YYNGEE. V dropped 4 bases and J dropped 0 bases, with 11 bases sitting between them. The CDR3, as DNA: TGTGCCAGCAGCCGAACAGCTTCCTCCTACGAGCAGTACTTC. Amino acid sequence: CASSRTASSYEQYF.

This clone is a singleton in its sample. In nucleotides, the CDR3 is TGTGCCACCAGCAGAGAAGGTGGCCATGAGCAGTTCTTC. Translated, it gives CATSREGGHEQFF. J is TRBJ2-1 and V is TRBV15; D ambiguous. The CDR3 has 13 amino acids. Trimming took 0 bases from V and 8 from J, leaving 8 bases between them. Germline CDR1 reads LNHNV; CDR2 reads YYDKDF (reference sequence).

The V call is TRBV2, the J call TRBJ2-7; a weak D match, TRBD1 (5 bases). Germline CDR1 and CDR2: SNHLY and FYNNEI. Trimming removed 8 bases at V and 3 bases at J, with 17 bases between. The CDR3 sequence is 14 residues long. CDR3 sequence reads: CASHPDSGIYEQYF. The CDR3 DNA sequence: TGTGCCAGCCACCCCGACAGTGGTATCTACGAGCAGTACTTC.

This clone was seen a few times. The rearrangement uses TRBV5-4 and TRBJ2-2, with D unresolved. Trimming pared 4 bases from V and 1 base from J, leaving 14 bases between. This CDR3 contains 16 residues. Germline values: CDR1 SGHNT, CDR2 YYREEE (reference sequence). CDR3 sequence reads: CASSPGIGMNTGELFF. In DNA, the CDR3 is TGTGCCAGCAGCCCCGGTATTGGTATGAACACCGGGGAGCTGTTTTTT.

The chain couples TRBV29-1 to TRBJ1-1; D unclear. Germline loops: CDR1 SQVTM, CDR2 ANQGSEA. V lost 7 bases, J lost 2 bases, and 11 bases lay in between. The CDR3 is 12 amino acids. In DNA form, the CDR3 reads TGCAGCGGGGCCCGCCCCAACACTGAAGCTTTCTTT. Encoded protein: CSGARPNTEAFF.

This clone was recorded only once. V gene TRBV5-1 combines with J gene TRBJ1-5, with TRBD1 matching 8 bases. In germline, CDR1 is SGHRS, CDR2 YFSETQ. The CDR3 runs 14 residues. V dropped 4 bases and J dropped 7; count of bases not matched to a gene: 7. The CDR3 region has the DNA TGCGCCAGCAGCCCAGACAGGGGCCTGCAGCCCCAGCATTTT. Its protein product is CASSPDRGLQPQHF.

This clone came up a few times. The chain has TRBV29-1 and TRBJ1-2, with D tentatively TRBD1 (5 bases). Between the trimmed V and J ends, which lost 2 bases and 8 bases, there was a span of 12 bases. The CDR3 has 12 amino acids. Germline CDR1 SQVTM, CDR2 ANQGSEA. The CDR3 DNA sequence: TGCAGCGTTGAAACGGGGGGAAGAGGCTACACCTTC. It codes for CSVETGGRGYTF.

The V gene is TRBV5-4, the J gene TRBJ1-2; 8 positions match TRBD1. This CDR3 contains 14 residues. Germline V gives CDR1 SGHNT, CDR2 YYREEE (reference sequence). With V trimmed by 3 bases and J by 2 bases, 3 bases remained unmatched. The CDR3 sequence: CASSYRGANYGYTF. For the CDR3, the DNA is TGTGCCAGCAGCTACAGGGGGGCAAACTATGGCTACACCTTC.

V is TRBV30 and J is TRBJ1-2, with TRBD1 matching 7 bases. CDR1 and CDR2 (germline): GTSNPN, SVGIG (reference sequence). V gave up 1 base and J gave up 2 bases; unmatched junction bases: 7. The CDR3 covers 15 residues. CDR3 amino acids: CAWSAPGQANYGYTF. DNA of the CDR3: TGTGCCTGGAGTGCCCCTGGACAGGCCAACTATGGCTACACCTTC.

The chain joins TRBV4-3 to TRBJ2-5; 11 bases map to TRBD2. This CDR3 contains 18 residues. The junction had 14 bases not matched to a gene; V was cut back by 4 bases and J by 4 bases. Germline values: CDR1 LGHNA, CDR2 YSLEER. This chain's CDR3 is CASSLGTSGTRTRETQYF. CDR3 DNA sequence: TGCGCCAGCAGCCTAGGGACTAGCGGCACTAGGACTCGAGAGACCCAGTACTTC.

The V and J genes are TRBV29-1 and TRBJ2-7; D may match TRBD1 or TRBD2 (5 bases each). This CDR3 has 15 amino acids. V lost 4 bases and J lost 2, with 18 bases in between. Germline assignment: CDR1 SQVTM and CDR2 ANQGSEA. This CDR3 reads CSVGPGTRSPYEQYF. CDR3 coding DNA: TGCAGCGTTGGGCCCGGGACCCGCAGTCCCTACGAGCAGTACTTC.

The genes are TRBV29-1 and TRBJ2-5, with TRBD2 identical over 7 bases. This CDR3 comprises 13 residues. J was trimmed by 2 bases and V by 8 bases; bases with no gene match: 8. Germline lookup yields CDR1 SQVTM and CDR2 ANQGSEA. The CDR3 nucleotides are TGCAGCACCAAGCGGGGATTGCAAGAGACCCAGTACTTC. Its protein product is CSTKRGLQETQYF. Complete variable domain (other parts from reference TRBV29-1 and TRBJ2-5): SAVISQKPSRDICQRGTSLTIQCQVDSQVTMMFWYRQQPGQSLTLIATANQGSEATYESGFVIDKFPISRPNLTFSTLTVSNMSPEDSSIYLCSTKRGLQETQYFGPGTRLLVL.

This clone was picked up one time. The chain carries TRBV29-1 and TRBJ1-5; D possibly corresponds to TRBD1 (5 bases). The CDR3 is 12 amino acids. V lost 0 bases and J 7 bases, leaving 7 bases between the germline ends. Germline CDR1 and CDR2: SQVTM and ANQGSEA. As DNA, the CDR3 is TGCAGCGTTGAAGATAAGGGGCAGCCCCAGCATTTT. Its protein product is CSVEDKGQPQHF.

The table lists this clone with a count of one. Other DNA sequences in the sample encode the same CDR3. This rearrangement joins TRBV6-5 to TRBJ2-5; D gene uncertain. The CDR3 is made up of 11 amino acids. CDR1 MNHEY and CDR2 SVGAGI come from the germline V gene. The V gene lost 2 bases and the J gene lost 4 bases, with 2 bases spanning the gap. The CDR3 here is CASSYRETQYF. The CDR3 bases are TGTGCCAGCAGTTACCGAGAGACCCAGTACTTC.

The CDR3 sequence is CASSVGDTFSYEQYF. DNA for the CDR3: TGTGCCAGCAGCGTAGGGGACACTTTTTCCTACGAGCAGTACTTC. The gene calls are TRBV9 and TRBJ2-7; D is possibly TRBD1 (6 bases). V shed 0 bases and J shed 1 base, with 11 bases lying between them. CDR1 SGDLS and CDR2 YYNGEE come from the germline V gene. The CDR3 runs 15 residues.

The J gene is TRBJ2-1, the V gene TRBV9; 12 nucleotides agree with TRBD2. Looked up from germline, CDR1 is SGDLS and CDR2 is YYNGEE. V lost 3 bases, J lost 10 bases, and 5 bases stayed unmatched. CDR3 length: 14 amino acids. CDR3 residues: CASSATSGGNEQFF. The CDR3 nucleotides are TGTGCCAGCAGCGCGACTAGCGGGGGAAACGAGCAGTTCTTC.

The V call is TRBV5-6, the J call TRBJ2-3; D gene uncertain. Trimming stripped 0 bases from V and 0 bases from J, with 8 bases between. Germline V gene sequence: CDR1 SGHDT, CDR2 YYEEEE. The CDR3 totals 15 residues. The CDR3 reads CASSLALTSTDTQYF. The CDR3 nucleotides read TGTGCCAGCAGCTTGGCCCTAACTAGCACAGATACGCAGTATTTT.

The chain has TRBV27 and TRBJ1-6, with D maybe TRBD1 (6 bases). Germline V gene lookup returns CDR1 MNHEY and CDR2 SMNVEV (reference sequence). The CDR3 length is 14 residues. The V gene lost 5 bases and the J gene lost 8 bases, with 13 bases spanning the gap. The chain's CDR3 is CASSPSTGYSPLHF. The DNA of the CDR3 is TGTGCCAGCAGTCCCTCGACAGGTTATTCACCCCTCCACTTT.

This clone was detected a few times. The V call is TRBV5-1, the J call TRBJ1-1, with D perhaps TRBD1 (6 bases). Per the germline V gene, CDR1 is SGHRS and CDR2 is YFSETQ. V was cut by 6 bases and J by 5 bases, with 17 bases left in between. The CDR3 covers 14 residues. The CDR3 is CASTLGGTETEAFF. The CDR3 region has the DNA TGCGCCAGCACCCTCGGGGGCACGGAGACTGAAGCTTTCTTT.

The V gene is TRBV30, the J gene TRBJ2-7, with 8 bases identical to TRBD1. Germline assignment: CDR1 GTSNPN and CDR2 SVGIG (reference sequence). The V segment lost 3 bases and the J segment 5 bases; nucleotides outside the gene matches: 12. The CDR3 loop spans 15 amino acids. In DNA, the CDR3 is TGTGCCTGGAGCCAGCCCGCAGGGGGCAAAGACGAGCAGTACTTC. Its protein is CAWSQPAGGKDEQYF. Combining the CDR3 with reference TRBV30 and TRBJ2-7 gives the whole variable domain SQTIHQWPATLVQPVGSPLSLECTVEGTSNPNLYWYRQAAGRGLQLLFYSVGIGQISSEVPQNLSASRPQDRQFILSSKKLLLSDSGFYLCAWSQPAGGKDEQYFGPGTRLTVT.

The chain uses TRBV29-1 and TRBJ2-5; TRBD2 is a possible D gene (6 bases). The CDR3 runs 13 residues. V lost 6 bases and J 5 bases, leaving 16 bases between the germline ends. Germline-derived CDR1 and CDR2 are SQVTM and ANQGSEA. DNA of the CDR3: TGCAGCGTGCGGGACTCTTCCCGGGAGACCCAGTACTTC. Its protein is CSVRDSSRETQYF.

This sequence joins TRBV5-6 and TRBJ2-1; D unclear. There are 12 residues in the CDR3. V was cut by 1 base and J by 7 bases, with 6 bases left in between. The germline gives CDR1 SGHDT, CDR2 YYEEEE. In DNA, the CDR3 is TGTGCCAGCAGCTTGATGGGGAATGAGCAGTTCTTC. This translates into CASSLMGNEQFF.

This clone occurred a few times. At the DNA level, this CDR3 is encoded by other sequences in the same sample as well. The V gene is TRBV30, the J gene TRBJ1-5; no clear D gene. Per germline, CDR1 GTSNPN and CDR2 SVGIG (reference sequence). Trimming removed 0 bases from V and 2 bases from J, with 8 bases in between. CDR3 length: 14 residues. CDR3 coding DNA: TGTGCCTGGAGTGTAGGTAGGGGCAATCAGCCCCAGCATTTT. This sequence encodes CAWSVGRGNQPQHF.

The V gene is TRBV6-1, the J gene TRBJ2-3; D may be TRBD2 (6 bases). The germline gives CDR1 MNHNS, CDR2 SASEGT. Trimming left V 7 bases short and J 2 bases short, with 13 bases between. The length of the CDR3 is 14 residues. CDR3 sequence reads: CASIRLGFTDTQYF. The CDR3 DNA reads TGTGCCAGCATCCGACTAGGGTTCACAGATACGCAGTATTTT.